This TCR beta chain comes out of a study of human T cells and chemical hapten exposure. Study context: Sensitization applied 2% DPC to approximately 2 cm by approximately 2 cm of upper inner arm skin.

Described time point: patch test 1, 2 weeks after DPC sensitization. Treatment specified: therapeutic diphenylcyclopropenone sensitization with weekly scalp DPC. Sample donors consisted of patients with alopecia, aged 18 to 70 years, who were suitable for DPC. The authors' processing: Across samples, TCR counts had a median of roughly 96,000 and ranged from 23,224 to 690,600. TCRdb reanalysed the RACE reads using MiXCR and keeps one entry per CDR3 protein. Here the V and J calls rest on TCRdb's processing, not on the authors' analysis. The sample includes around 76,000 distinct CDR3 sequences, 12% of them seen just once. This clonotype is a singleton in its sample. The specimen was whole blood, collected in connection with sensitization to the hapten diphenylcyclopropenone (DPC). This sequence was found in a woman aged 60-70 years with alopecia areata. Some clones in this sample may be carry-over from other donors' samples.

CDR3 DNA sequence: TGCAGCGTTGAGGGGCAGAGCAGGCACAATGAGCAGTTCTTC. Its protein is CSVEGQSRHNEQFF. V gene TRBV29-1 combines with J gene TRBJ2-1; TRBD1 might be the D (5 bases). Germline assignment: CDR1 SQVTM and CDR2 ANQGSEA. V was cut by 3 bases and J by 5 bases, with 14 bases left in between. The CDR3 covers 14 residues.